The 29 T cell receptor beta chains presented below share a single source sample, sequenced in a study of shared clonotypes between healthy human individuals. TCRdb keeps only in-frame clones here, not all; method: immunoSEQ multiplex PCR. Here the sample spans around 620,000 clones, roughly 96% being singletons. The naive CD8 subset, CD45RO-negative cells positively selected for CCR7, excluded terminally differentiated effector memory CD45RA+ cells. Input material: naive CD8+ T cells sorted from blood. The receptors here all came from a woman younger than 45 in good health.

V usage is TRBV14 and J usage is TRBJ2-2; 10 bases match TRBD2. The CDR3 is 17 amino acids. The V gene end was trimmed by 0 bases and the J gene end by 7 bases; junction bases not matched to a gene: 8. Germline values: CDR1 SGHDN, CDR2 FVKESK. The CDR3 here is CASSQDLGLAGDGELFF. The CDR3 DNA is TGTGCCAGCAGCCAAGATCTTGGCCTAGCGGGAGACGGGGAGCTGTTTTTT.

The CDR3 is CASSSRQNTEAFF. For the CDR3, the DNA is TGTGCCAGCAGTTCCAGACAGAACACTGAAGCTTTCTTT. V usage is TRBV6-6 and J usage is TRBJ1-1; D is uncertain. This CDR3 has 13 amino acids. Looked up from germline, CDR1 is MNHNY and CDR2 is SVGAGI (reference sequence). With 4 bases removed from V and 1 base from J, the gap between germline ends came to 7 bases.

The chain recombines TRBV6-6 with TRBJ1-1; a possible D gene is TRBD1 (6 bases). The CDR3 covers 11 residues. V was pared by 7 bases and J by 8 bases, with 11 bases between. CDR1 and CDR2 (germline): MNHNY, SVGAGI (reference sequence). This CDR3 is CASTQGSEAFF. The CDR3 DNA sequence: TGTGCCAGCACCCAGGGGTCCGAAGCTTTCTTT.

This sequence joins TRBV13 and TRBJ2-4; TRBD2 aligns across 7 bases. V lost 4 bases to trimming and J lost 8 bases; unmatched junction nucleotides: 5. The germline CDR1 and CDR2 sequences are PRHDT and FYEKMQ (reference sequence). This CDR3 has 13 residues. The CDR3 reads CASSSPGRDIQYF. The CDR3 region has the DNA TGTGCCAGCAGCTCTCCAGGGAGGGACATTCAGTACTTC.

The V gene is TRBV6-5, the J gene TRBJ2-7; maybe TRBD1 (6 bases). The CDR3 has 12 residues. Germline V CDR1 and CDR2: MNHEY, SVGAGI. V was cut by 8 bases and J by 4 bases, with 12 bases left in between. CDR3 in DNA: TGTGCCAGCGGGGGCGGAACTTACGAGCAGTACTTC. Its translation: CASGGGTYEQYF.

About this clone itself: The identical CDR3 is also encoded by other nucleotide sequences in the sample. The chain has TRBV27 and TRBJ1-5; D is unresolved. Germline V gene lookup returns CDR1 MNHEY and CDR2 SMNVEV (reference sequence). V gave up 8 bases and J gave up 2 bases, with 13 bases separating them. This CDR3 comprises 14 residues. The CDR3 reads CASSLRQGNQPQHF. As DNA, the CDR3 is TGTGCCAGCTCTCTACGGCAGGGCAATCAGCCCCAGCATTTT.

The gene calls are TRBV21-1 and TRBJ2-1; the DNA was not compared with TRBD2, the D call given in the table. TRBV21-1 is shown as a pseudogene. This CDR3 comprises 13 residues. In nucleotides, the CDR3 is TGTGCCAGCAGCAAAAGCGGGGCTAATGAGCAGTTCTTC. This sequence encodes CASSKSGANEQFF.

The rearrangement links TRBV7-2 to TRBJ2-3, with D possibly TRBD2 on 7 matching bases. This CDR3 has 16 residues. Trimming left V 1 base short and J 2 bases short, with 13 bases between. CDR1 SGHTA and CDR2 FQGNSA come from the germline V gene. The CDR3 here is CASSLVTGGSTDTQYF. The CDR3 nucleotides are TGTGCCAGCAGCTTAGTTACGGGGGGCTCCACAGATACGCAGTATTTT.

The chain recombines TRBV27 with TRBJ2-3; possible D gene TRBD2, 6 bases. V dropped 1 base and J dropped 10 bases, with 18 bases sitting between them. The CDR3 extends over 15 amino acids. Germline V gives CDR1 MNHEY, CDR2 SMNVEV (reference sequence). CDR3 sequence: CASSLFSGFREAQYF. CDR3 DNA sequence: TGTGCCAGCAGTTTATTTAGCGGATTTAGGGAAGCGCAGTATTTT.

The chain recombines TRBV6-1 with TRBJ2-3, with D possibly TRBD2 on 6 matching bases. Germline V lookup: CDR1 MNHNS, CDR2 SASEGT. V was cut by 1 base and J by 0 bases, with 8 bases left in between. The CDR3 length is 15 residues. The CDR3 region is CASSEGTTSTDTQYF. The CDR3 DNA reads TGTGCCAGCAGTGAAGGGACTACGAGCACAGATACGCAGTATTTT.

V gene TRBV2 combines with J gene TRBJ2-5; 9 positions match TRBD2. With 2 bases clipped from V and 4 bases from J, the junction kept 14 bases outside the gene matches. Germline CDR1 SNHLY, CDR2 FYNNEI. There are 18 residues in the CDR3. Written as DNA, the CDR3 is TGTGCCAGCAGTGAATGGGATGGCGGGAGGGTCGGCGGAGAGACCCAGTACTTC. This translates into CASSEWDGGRVGGETQYF.

J is TRBJ2-1 and V is TRBV9, with TRBD2 matching over 12 bases. The junction had 7 bases not matched to a gene; V was cut back by 6 bases and J by 3 bases. Germline V gene lookup returns CDR1 SGDLS and CDR2 YYNGEE. CDR3 length: 16 residues. This chain's CDR3 is CASNRWTSGDYNEQFF. The CDR3 DNA reads TGTGCCAGCAACCGTTGGACTAGCGGGGACTACAATGAGCAGTTCTTC.

The chain links TRBV2 to TRBJ1-2, with D possibly matching TRBD1 (6 bases). The CDR3 is 13 amino acids. CDR1 and CDR2 (germline): SNHLY, FYNNEI. V was clipped by 3 bases and J by 4 bases, with 9 bases between them. CDR3 sequence reads: CASSDQGSYGYTF. DNA of the CDR3: TGTGCCAGCAGTGATCAGGGGTCCTATGGCTACACCTTC. Full variable domain (remainder filled in from reference TRBV2 and TRBJ1-2): EPEVTQTPSHQVTQMGQEVILRCVPISNHLYFYWYRQILGQKVEFLVSFYNNEISEKSEIFDDQFSVERPDGSNFTLKIRSTKLEDSAMYFCASSDQGSYGYTFGSGTRLTVV.

The chain combines TRBV13 with TRBJ1-1; 8 bases align to TRBD1. This CDR3 contains 16 residues. Germline trimming cut 4 bases from V and 4 bases from J; bases unmatched to any gene: 11. CDR1 and CDR2 (germline): PRHDT, FYEKMQ (reference sequence). CDR3 DNA sequence: TGTGCCAGCAGCTCAACAGCTGAGGACAGGGCCACTGAAGCTTTCTTT. Translating gives CASSSTAEDRATEAFF. The full variable domain, its missing parts supplied by reference TRBV13 and TRBJ1-1, is AAGVIQSPRHLIKEKRETATLKCYPIPRHDTVYWYQQGPGQDPQFLISFYEKMQSDKGSIPDRFSAQQFSDYHSELNMSSLELGDSALYFCASSSTAEDRATEAFFGQGTRLTVV.

The rearrangement joins TRBV2 to TRBJ2-6; weak D call: TRBD1 (6 bases). Germline V lookup: CDR1 SNHLY, CDR2 FYNNEI. Trimming stripped 4 bases from V and 4 bases from J, with 11 bases between. The CDR3 runs to 15 residues. CDR3 coding DNA: TGTGCCAGCAGTGGACAGGCGGCCGGGGCCAACGTCCTGACTTTC. This gives the protein CASSGQAAGANVLTF.

This clone appeared once. The CDR3 spells CASSLNSGNEQFF. In DNA, the CDR3 is TGTGCCAGCAGCTTAAACAGTGGGAATGAGCAGTTCTTC. This chain joins TRBV7-3 and TRBJ2-1; D ambiguous. Trimming stripped 1 base from V and 7 bases from J, with 8 bases between. The CDR3 extends over 13 amino acids. Germline-derived CDR1 and CDR2 are SGHTA and FQGTGA.

The rearrangement uses TRBV4-2 and TRBJ2-2; D is tentatively TRBD1 or TRBD2 (6 bases each). V was shortened by 4 bases and J by 3 bases, with 15 bases between the two germline ends. Germline CDR1 is LGHNA and CDR2 is YNFKEQ. This CDR3 has 16 amino acids. The CDR3 sequence is CASSPEAGQYTGELFF. The CDR3 DNA follows: TGTGCCAGCAGCCCCGAGGCGGGACAATACACCGGGGAGCTGTTTTTT.

CDR3 sequence reads: CASSWGLAGVSSYEQYF. Here the CDR3 DNA reads TGTGCCAGCAGCTGGGGACTAGCGGGAGTGTCCTCCTACGAGCAGTACTTC. The chain uses TRBV7-8 and TRBJ2-7; 14 nucleotides match TRBD2. V gave up 4 bases and J gave up 0 bases; unmatched junction bases: 5. Germline V gene sequence: CDR1 SGHVS, CDR2 FQNEAQ. The CDR3 has 17 residues. Full variable domain (remainder filled in from reference TRBV7-8 and TRBJ2-7): GAGVSQSPRYKVAKRGQDVALRCDPISGHVSLFWYQQALGQGPEFLTYFQNEAQLDKSGLPSDRFFAERPEGSVSTLKIQRTQQEDSAVYLCASSWGLAGVSSYEQYFGPGTRLTVT.

This clone was observed once. The CDR3, as DNA: TGTGCCAGCAGCTTTCCGGAGGATACGCAGTATTTT. Amino acids: CASSFPEDTQYF. This chain connects TRBV7-6 to TRBJ2-3, with D unresolved. Trimming took 3 bases from V and 6 from J, leaving 7 bases between them. Per the germline V gene, CDR1 is SGHVS and CDR2 is FNYEAQ. The CDR3 sequence is 12 residues long.

The V gene is TRBV10-2, the J gene TRBJ2-7; D unclear. The V gene lost 0 bases and the J gene lost 4 bases, with 13 bases spanning the gap. The germline gives CDR1 WSHSY, CDR2 SAAADI. The CDR3 consists of 15 residues. The CDR3 is CASSESIPTIYEQYF. CDR3 DNA: TGCGCCAGCAGTGAGTCCATCCCGACGATTTACGAGCAGTACTTC.

This sequence joins TRBV7-9 and TRBJ2-2; D is ambiguous. V dropped 5 bases and J dropped 4 bases, with 11 bases sitting between them. The germline V gene has CDR1 SEHNR and CDR2 FQNEAQ (reference sequence). The CDR3 contains 14 residues. For the CDR3, the DNA is TGTGCCAGCAGCACCGGTAGAGGCACCGGGGAGCTGTTTTTT. Protein product: CASSTGRGTGELFF.

The chain combines TRBV7-9 with TRBJ2-5; D might be TRBD1 (6 bases). Germline V gene data show CDR1 as SEHNR and CDR2 as FQNEAQ (reference sequence). CDR3 size: 14 residues. Between the trimmed V and J ends, which lost 3 bases and 3 bases, there was a span of 11 bases. In nucleotides, the CDR3 is TGTGCCAGCAGCTTTACAGGGAGCGAAGAGACCCAGTACTTC. It encodes CASSFTGSEETQYF.

The chain is built from TRBV18 and TRBJ2-7; 9 nucleotides match TRBD2. Germline lookup yields CDR1 KGHSH and CDR2 LQKENI. With V trimmed by 6 bases and J by 3 bases, 9 bases remained unmatched. There are 15 residues in the CDR3. The CDR3 reads CASSPTVTSGYEQYF. The CDR3 bases are TGTGCCAGCTCGCCTACGGTGACTAGCGGCTACGAGCAGTACTTC.

This chain connects TRBV28 to TRBJ2-7; a weak D match, TRBD1 (6 bases). The CDR3 has 14 residues. CDR1 MDHEN and CDR2 SYDVKM come from the germline V gene. The V end lost 8 bases, the J end lost 2 bases, and 16 bases lay between the germline ends. CDR3 in amino acids: CASLGQSVTYEQYF. The DNA for the CDR3 is TGTGCCAGCCTCGGACAGTCTGTTACCTACGAGCAGTACTTC.

This sequence joins TRBV19 and TRBJ1-2; D is uncertain. Between the trimmed V and J ends, which lost 2 bases and 3 bases, there was a span of 13 bases. Germline CDR1 is LNHDA and CDR2 is SQIVND (reference sequence). This CDR3 is built from 15 residues. The CDR3 is CASSILPGTDYGYTF. Written as DNA, the CDR3 is TGTGCCAGTAGTATACTGCCGGGTACGGACTATGGCTACACCTTC.

V and J are TRBV4-1 and TRBJ2-7; 9 nucleotides agree with TRBD1. This CDR3 region has 13 residues. From germline, CDR1 is MGHRA and CDR2 YSYEKL. V was clipped by 4 bases and J by 6 bases; unmatched bases: 4. The CDR3 sequence: CASSPRQGGEQYF. CDR3 nucleotide sequence: TGCGCCAGCAGCCCCCGACAGGGGGGCGAGCAGTACTTC.

The chain is built from TRBV30 and TRBJ2-1; tentatively, D is TRBD2 (5 bases). The CDR3 spans 14 residues. The V end lost 0 bases, the J end lost 3 bases, and 9 bases lay between the germline ends. Germline V lookup: CDR1 GTSNPN, CDR2 SVGIG (reference sequence). The CDR3 reads CAWSVASNYNEQFF. The CDR3 DNA reads as TGTGCCTGGAGTGTGGCTAGCAACTACAATGAGCAGTTCTTC.

The chain couples TRBV7-6 to TRBJ2-3; TRBD2 matches 9 bases. The V gene end was trimmed by 5 bases and the J gene end by 7 bases; junction bases not matched to a gene: 10. The CDR3 has 15 amino acids. CDR1 is SGHVS and CDR2 is FNYEAQ in the germline V gene. The chain's CDR3 is CASSNSSGSIYTQYF. CDR3 DNA sequence: TGTGCCAGCAGCAATAGTAGCGGGAGTATATATACGCAGTATTTT.

V is TRBV20-1 and J is TRBJ2-1; no firm D call. Germline values: CDR1 DFQATT, CDR2 SNEGSKA (reference sequence). The V end lost 8 bases, the J end lost 10 bases, and 12 bases lay between the germline ends. This CDR3 has 10 amino acids. The CDR3 sequence is CSLFPREQFF. CDR3 in DNA: TGCAGTCTTTTCCCCAGAGAGCAGTTCTTC.